These 8 T cell receptor beta chains were sequenced from one sample in a study of a mutant IDH1 vaccine in newly diagnosed glioma. The data were produced by immunoSEQ multiplex PCR, yet TCRdb's version contains in-frame clones alone and is incomplete. The data hold 45,000 to 70,000 clones, with 75% to 85% observed a single time. Time point: week 5, during vaccination. The study gave 300 ug of mutant IDH1 20-mer peptide per vaccine dose, with topical imiquimod. Antigens for these TCRs are unknown. This specimen was PBMCs, taken from a glioma patient whose treatment included an IDH1 peptide vaccine. These TCRs come from a man aged 25 to 40 with glioma.

V is TRBV18 and J is TRBJ2-5; D gene ambiguous. The end of the DNA is better explained by TRBJ2-7, so the J call may be wrong. CDR3 length: 13 amino acids. The germline V gene has CDR1 KGHSH and CDR2 LQKENI. The CDR3 DNA sequence: TGTGCCAGCTCACCACCGTCAATCTACGAGCAGTACTTC. Amino acid sequence: CASSPPSIYEQYF.

The gene calls are TRBV5-4 and TRBJ2-1; no reliable D call. CDR3 length: 16 amino acids. CDR1 is SGHNT, CDR2 YYREEE, per germline (reference sequence). V gave up 7 bases and J gave up 8 bases, with 25 bases separating them. The CDR3, as DNA: TGTGCCAGCGGCCTATCCCCGGGCTATCGAATCGATGAGCAGTTCTTC. The encoded protein is CASGLSPGYRIDEQFF.

The chain uses TRBV5-1 and TRBJ2-1; D call uncertain. The ends were cut back, 0 bases at V and 0 bases at J, with 7 bases in the middle. This CDR3 is built from 15 residues. Looked up from germline, CDR1 is SGHRS and CDR2 is YFSETQ. Written as DNA, the CDR3 is TGCGCCAGCAGCTTGGAGGACGCCTCCTACAATGAGCAGTTCTTC. It yields the protein CASSLEDASYNEQFF.

V gene TRBV4-2 combines with J gene TRBJ2-6; D is uncertain. From germline, CDR1 is LGHNA and CDR2 YNFKEQ. The CDR3 has 15 residues. The V and J ends lost 0 bases and 0 bases respectively, with 3 bases between them. The CDR3 nucleotides are TGTGCCAGCAGCCAAGATGGCTCTGGGGCCAACGTCCTGACTTTC. Its protein is CASSQDGSGANVLTF.

The J gene is TRBJ2-3, the V gene TRBV11-3; 12 bases map to TRBD2. The CDR3 has 16 amino acids. Germline V gene data show CDR1 as SGHNT and CDR2 as YENEEA. The ends lost 1 base at V and 4 bases at J; junction bases unmatched: 3. The CDR3 region is CASSLVTSGGSDTQYF. Here the CDR3 DNA reads TGTGCCAGCAGCTTAGTGACTAGCGGGGGTTCAGATACGCAGTATTTT.

The chain couples TRBV19 to TRBJ1-4; D call uncertain. This CDR3 spans 14 amino acids. The V gene's germline CDR1 is LNHDA and CDR2 SQIVND (reference sequence). The ends were cut back, 1 base at V and 5 bases at J, with 8 bases in the middle. In nucleotides, the CDR3 is TGTGCCAGTAGTATAGGAAGAGAAAATGAAAAACTGTTTTTT. This translates into CASSIGRENEKLFF. The variable domain in full, with the rest retrieved from reference TRBV19 and TRBJ1-4, is DGGITQSPKYLFRKEGQNVTLSCEQNLNHDAMYWYRQDPGQGLRLIYYSQIVNDFQKGDIAEGYSVSREKKESFPLTVTSAQKNPTAFYLCASSIGRENEKLFFGSGTQLSVL.

Note on this clone: The junction and the germline gene differ at one end; a read error may be behind it. The rearrangement joins TRBV10-3 to TRBJ1-1; D not resolved. CDR3 length: 13 residues. In germline, CDR1 is ENHRY, CDR2 SYGVKD. CDR3 amino acids: CASSSLGSTEAFF. The CDR3 DNA is TGTGCCAGCAGTTCCCTGGGGTCCACTGAAGCTTTCTTT.

CDR3 coding DNA: TGTGCCAGCCGAGTTACCGGCAGCACTCGGCACGAGCAGTACTTC. It codes for CASRVTGSTRHEQYF. The chain couples TRBV6-6 to TRBJ2-7, with no clear D. With 8 bases removed from V and 5 bases from J, the gap between germline ends came to 22 bases. Germline CDR1 and CDR2: MNHNY and SVGAGI (reference sequence). The CDR3 is made up of 15 amino acids.